Listed below are T cell receptor beta chains from one sample, sequenced in a study of beta chain features in type 1 diabetes. Only in-frame clones appear in the TCRdb table, and some are missing; sequencing was by immunoSEQ multiplex PCR. The repertoire holds around 30,000 clones, with less than 75% as singletons. Sequenced sample: Tregs from blood. The receptors were gathered from a woman in her twenties or thirties with type 1 diabetes. The CDR3 runs from the conserved cysteine through the conserved F or W. Each record gives: CDR3 protein, CDR3 DNA, clone size, J gene, D gene, V gene. D genes are given only for firm matches. Only some rows state a clone size, as once, few, many or a class for expanded clones.

CASSRTSGGWEQYF,TGTGCCAGCAGCCGGACTAGCGGGGGGTGGGAGCAGTACTTC,.,TRBJ2-7,TRBD2,TRBV11-2
CASSPTTGTGGYTF,TGTGCCAGCTCACCTACGACCGGGACAGGAGGCTACACCTTC,.,TRBJ1-2,TRBD1,TRBV18
CASSLQGQGWDTEAFF,TGTGCCAGCAGCTTACAGGGACAGGGTTGGGACACTGAAGCTTTCTTT,once,TRBJ1-1,TRBD1,TRBV7-9
CASSPALGASFSEQYF,TGTGCCAGCTCACCGGCCTTGGGGGCGTCCTTTAGCGAGCAGTACTTC,.,TRBJ2-7,.,TRBV18
CASSLQVPDRGFYEQYF,TGTGCCAGCAGCTTGCAGGTCCCGGACAGGGGATTCTACGAGCAGTACTTC,few,TRBJ2-7,TRBD1,TRBV5-6
CSALHNEQFF,TGCAGTGCCCTCCACAATGAGCAGTTCTTC,.,TRBJ2-1,.,TRBV20-1
CASSPGEGYTF,TGCGCCAGCAGTCCAGGGGAAGGCTACACCTTC,once,TRBJ1-2,.,TRBV5-1
CASSLTNEKLFF,TGTGCCAGCTCACTTACAAATGAAAAACTGTTTTTT,.,TRBJ1-4,.,TRBV18
CASSFRTSISADTQYF,TGTGCCAGCAGCTTTAGGACTAGTATATCCGCAGATACGCAGTATTTT,.,TRBJ2-3,TRBD2,TRBV5-6
CASSLVGTSALEQYF,TGTGCCAGCAGCTTAGTCGGAACTAGCGCCCTCGAGCAGTACTTC,.,TRBJ2-7,TRBD2,TRBV7-9
CAISEGLAGPYEQYF,TGTGCCATCAGTGAAGGACTAGCGGGGCCTTACGAGCAGTACTTC,.,TRBJ2-7,TRBD2,TRBV10-3
CASSQEGLAGGSEQFF,TGCGCCAGCAGCCAAGAGGGACTAGCGGGAGGGAGTGAGCAGTTCTTC,.,TRBJ2-1,TRBD2,TRBV4-1
CASSLAWLSSGNTIYF,TGCGCCAGCAGCTTGGCCTGGTTGAGCTCTGGAAACACCATATATTTT,few,TRBJ1-3,.,TRBV5-1
CASSYEGSIQYF,TGTGCCAGCAGTTACGAGGGAAGCATTCAGTACTTC,.,TRBJ2-4,.,TRBV7-5
CASSFLAKTTGELFF,TGCGCCAGCAGCTTTTTGGCCAAAACCACCGGGGAGCTGTTTTTT,.,TRBJ2-2,.,TRBV5-1
CSVMTGQETQYF,TGCAGCGTTATGACAGGACAAGAGACCCAGTACTTC,.,TRBJ2-5,.,TRBV29-1
CASSSVLRRDTQYF,TGTGCCAGCAGCTCAGTCCTACGGAGGGATACGCAGTATTTT,.,TRBJ2-3,.,TRBV7-9
CASSPRFGEETQYF,TGTGCCAGCAGCCCACGGTTCGGGGAAGAGACCCAGTACTTC,.,TRBJ2-5,.,TRBV14
CASSQEQGTGSYEQYF,TGTGCCAGCAGCCAAGAACAGGGAACCGGCTCCTACGAGCAGTACTTC,.,TRBJ2-7,.,TRBV4-2
CASSSGTGGFYEQYF,TGCGCCAGCAGCTCCGGGACAGGCGGGTTCTACGAGCAGTACTTC,.,TRBJ2-7,TRBD1,TRBV5-1